The T cell receptor beta chain under discussion was sequenced for a study of T-cell memory formation after mild COVID-19. Study-level points and caveats: From day 15 to 85, contracting clones were balanced between CD4 and CD8, whereas later expanders leaned toward CD4+.

Comment on this clonotype: Its cognate antigen is unknown.

In TCRdb, the 5' RACE reads were re-called with MiXCR into one record per CDR3 protein. In the table there are 530,000 or so distinct CDR3 sequences, 15% to 20% of which are singletons. There are 15 residues in the CDR3. Germline CDR1 and CDR2: SNHLY and FYNNEI. V lost 4 bases to trimming and J lost 3 bases, with 15 bases between them. The origin of this receptor is an adult woman who had mild COVID-19 (a few samples of this study predate the infection). Cell type and time point are not known. The material sequenced was PBMCs or a T cell subset sorted from them (not recorded which). V is TRBV2 and J is TRBJ2-5; a possible D gene is TRBD1 (5 bases). CDR3 sequence: CASSVSRRGEETQYF. For the CDR3, the DNA is TGTGCCAGCAGTGTCAGTCGAAGGGGTGAAGAGACCCAGTACTTC.